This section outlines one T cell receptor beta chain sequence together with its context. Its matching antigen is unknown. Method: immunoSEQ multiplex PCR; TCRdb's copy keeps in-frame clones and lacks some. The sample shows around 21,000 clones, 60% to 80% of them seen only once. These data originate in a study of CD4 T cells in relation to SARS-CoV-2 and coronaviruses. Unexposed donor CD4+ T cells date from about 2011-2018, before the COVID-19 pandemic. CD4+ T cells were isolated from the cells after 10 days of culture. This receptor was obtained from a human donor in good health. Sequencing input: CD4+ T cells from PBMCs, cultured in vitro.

The CDR3 here is CASSIGTGYSNQPQHF. DNA for the CDR3: TGTGCCAGTAGTATAGGTACCGGATATAGCAATCAGCCCCAGCATTTT. J is TRBJ1-5 and V is TRBV19, with D unclear. The germline V gene encodes CDR1 LNHDA and CDR2 SQIVND (reference sequence). V was clipped by 1 base and J by 0 bases, with 10 bases between them. The CDR3 is made up of 16 amino acids.